The 20 T cell receptor beta chains presented below share a single source sample, sequenced in a study of OX40 agonist ivuxolimab in advanced cancers. This table comes from immunoSEQ multiplex PCR, and its TCRdb copy is limited to in-frame clones, with some not included. The sample has about 18,000 clones, about 80% seen once. Specimen: CD4+ or CD8+ T cells sorted from blood, collected in a trial of the OX40 agonist ivuxolimab. The receptor source for this set is an adult with an advanced solid tumor such as melanoma, head and neck, liver or kidney cancer.

As to this clone: Likely a read error: the CDR3 ends without its conserved phenylalanine or tryptophan. Because the CDR3's place on the DNA is in doubt, the DNA is left out and the CDR3 is given as listed by TCRdb. The chain links TRBV6-1 to TRBJ1-5; the table names TRBD1, a call not compared with the DNA. The CDR3 is 8 amino acids in total, end residues counted. Per germline, CDR1 MNHNS and CDR2 SASEGT. The CDR3 loop is CATGHRSV.

The rearrangement links TRBV30 to TRBJ1-2, with 7 positions matching TRBD1. CDR1 is GTSNPN, CDR2 SVGIG, per germline (reference sequence). The ends lost 0 bases at V and 8 bases at J; junction bases unmatched: 12. The CDR3 is 15 residues long. The CDR3: CAWSVRDREKDGYTF. Here the CDR3 DNA reads TGTGCCTGGAGTGTACGTGACAGGGAGAAGGACGGCTACACCTTC.

The V call is TRBV2, the J call TRBJ2-5, with TRBD2 identical over 7 bases. Germline assignment: CDR1 SNHLY and CDR2 FYNNEI. The CDR3 loop spans 17 amino acids. The J segment lost 2 bases and the V segment lost 1 base, leaving 10 bases of the junction unmatched. CDR3 DNA: TGTGCCAGCAGTGAAGGCACAATAGTGGGGGGGCAAGAGACCCAGTACTTC. It encodes CASSEGTIVGGQETQYF.

The chain combines TRBV11-2 with TRBJ1-5; D unclear. The CDR3 contains 13 residues. Germline V gene sequence: CDR1 SGHAT, CDR2 FQNNGV. V was shortened by 0 bases and J by 9 bases, with 9 bases between the two germline ends. CDR3 DNA: TGTGCCAGCAGCTTAGATGCTCTAGGGCCCCAGCATTTT. It is translated as CASSLDALGPQHF.

This chain connects TRBV27 to TRBJ2-5, with 8 bases matching TRBD1. Germline CDR1 MNHEY, CDR2 SMNVEV (reference sequence). The CDR3 contains 13 residues. The J segment lost 5 bases and the V segment lost 11 bases, leaving 10 bases of the junction unmatched. The CDR3 DNA reads as TGTGCCGTCAGGGGCAGGGGGCGGGAGACCCAGTACTTC. This gives the protein CAVRGRGRETQYF.

The genes are TRBV14 and TRBJ2-7; D is unclear. V shed 3 bases and J shed 6 bases, with 12 bases lying between them. CDR1 and CDR2 (germline): SGHDN, FVKESK. This CDR3 has 13 amino acids. DNA of the CDR3: TGTGCCAGCAGCCAGAGTCGGGTCGGCGAGCAGTACTTC. As protein: CASSQSRVGEQYF.

This clone turned up a few times. The chain carries TRBV7-6 and TRBJ2-7, with D tentatively TRBD2 (6 bases). V lost 3 bases and J 5 bases, leaving 11 bases between the germline ends. Germline-derived CDR1 and CDR2 are SGHVS and FNYEAQ. This CDR3 region has 13 residues. The CDR3 here is CASSFAGSHEQYF. In DNA form, the CDR3 reads TGTGCCAGCAGCTTTGCGGGGTCTCACGAGCAGTACTTC.

V is TRBV4-2 and J is TRBJ2-7, with D tentatively TRBD1 (6 bases). The CDR3 runs 14 residues. Per the germline V gene, CDR1 is LGHNA and CDR2 is YNFKEQ. The V gene lost 4 bases and the J gene lost 1 base, with 11 bases spanning the gap. The CDR3 region has the DNA TGTGCCAGCAGCCCCGGACAGTTATCCTACGAGCAGTACTTC. This sequence encodes CASSPGQLSYEQYF.

The V and J genes are TRBV19 and TRBJ2-2; 11 nucleotides match TRBD1. The germline CDR1 and CDR2 sequences are LNHDA and SQIVND (reference sequence). CDR3 size: 15 residues. Trimming removed 4 bases from V and 7 bases from J; junction bases left unmatched: 5. The CDR3: CASSTGQGADGELFF. CDR3 DNA: TGTGCCAGTAGTACCGGACAGGGGGCCGACGGGGAGCTGTTTTTT.

Relative to its sample, this clone is large. The chain joins TRBV5-4 to TRBJ2-5; D gene uncertain. This CDR3 is built from 12 residues. The ends were cut back, 1 base at V and 4 bases at J, with 5 bases in the middle. Germline loops: CDR1 SGHNT, CDR2 YYREEE (reference sequence). The DNA for the CDR3 is TGTGCCAGCAGCTTGTGGGGAGAGACCCAGTACTTC. Translating gives CASSLWGETQYF.

The gene calls are TRBV4-3 and TRBJ2-7, with 10 bases fitting TRBD2. V lost 1 base and J lost 4; bases outside the gene matches: 10. The CDR3 consists of 17 residues. Germline V gene sequence: CDR1 LGHNA, CDR2 YSLEER. CDR3 loop: CASSQVNVAGGRYEQYF. DNA for the CDR3: TGCGCCAGCAGCCAAGTGAACGTAGCGGGGGGACGGTACGAGCAGTACTTC.

The chain joins TRBV21-1 to TRBJ1-5; the listed D gene, TRBD1, was not tested against the DNA. TRBV21-1 is a recognized pseudogene. The CDR3 spans 17 residues. CDR3: CASSYNGEDRGNQPQHF. Written as DNA, the CDR3 is TGTGCCAGCAGCTATAATGGGGAGGACAGGGGCAATCAGCCCCAGCATTTT.

The chain joins TRBV29-1 to TRBJ1-2, with D possibly matching TRBD1 (6 bases). CDR3 length equals 17 residues. From germline, CDR1 is SQVTM and CDR2 ANQGSEA. Trimming took 3 bases from V and 0 from J, leaving 20 bases between them. The CDR3 coding sequence is TGCAGCGTTGAGATCGGGGGGCAGAAGGTAGCTAACTATGGCTACACCTTC. Translating gives CSVEIGGQKVANYGYTF.

Notes on this clone: The germline gene is not matched at one end of the junction; a read error may be the cause. This sample includes further DNA sequences coding for the same CDR3. The V gene is TRBV11-2, the J gene TRBJ1-5; D is uncertain. CDR3 size: 15 residues. Germline V CDR1 and CDR2: SGHAT, FQNNGV. CDR3 loop: CASSQDVGSNQPQHF. The CDR3 nucleotides read TGCGCCAGCAGCCAAGACGTGGGCAGCAATCAGCCCCAGCATTTT. The full variable domain, with the rest looked up from reference TRBV11-2 and TRBJ1-5, is EAGVAQSPRYKIIEKRQSVAFWCNPISGHATLYWYQQILGQGPKLLIQFQNNGVVDDSQLPKDRFSAERLKGVDSTLKIQPAKLEDSAVYLCASSQDVGSNQPQHFGDGTRLSIL.

The chain has TRBV19 and TRBJ2-3; 15 bases match TRBD2. The CDR3 runs 17 residues. Germline CDR1 is LNHDA and CDR2 is SQIVND (reference sequence). Trimming took 5 bases from V and 3 from J; bases not matched to a gene: 6. The CDR3 nucleotides read TGTGCCAGTAGTTACGCCGGGACTAGCGGGGGGACAGATACGCAGTATTTT. This encodes CASSYAGTSGGTDTQYF.

The CDR3 DNA follows: TGTGCCAGCAGTTTATCGCGGGGGACAATCCACTACGAGCAGTACTTC. Its translation: CASSLSRGTIHYEQYF. V is TRBV27 and J is TRBJ2-7, with D perhaps matching TRBD2 (7 bases). The CDR3 totals 16 residues. Trimming took 0 bases from V and 3 from J, leaving 15 bases between them. Germline CDR1 reads MNHEY; CDR2 reads SMNVEV (reference sequence).

The chain uses TRBV11-2 and TRBJ1-2, with D maybe TRBD1 (5 bases). Germline lookup yields CDR1 SGHAT and CDR2 FQNNGV. The CDR3 consists of 15 residues. Trimming cost V 1 base and J 8 bases, with 17 bases left between them. The CDR3 here is CASSLGGDRPAGYTF. The CDR3 DNA reads TGTGCCAGCAGCTTAGGAGGGGACCGACCAGCAGGCTACACCTTC.

This sequence joins TRBV5-1 and TRBJ1-4; the D is unclear. This CDR3 contains 16 residues. Germline V CDR1 and CDR2: SGHRS, YFSETQ. V lost 0 bases, J lost 7 bases, and 16 bases lay in between. CDR3 nucleotides: TGCGCCAGCAGCTTGGATCTAGACCCATGGGGTGAAAAACTGTTTTTT. As protein: CASSLDLDPWGEKLFF.

V usage is TRBV19 and J usage is TRBJ2-3, with D uncertain. Germline values: CDR1 LNHDA, CDR2 SQIVND (reference sequence). The CDR3 covers 9 residues. V gave up 8 bases and J gave up 5 bases, with 2 bases separating them. The CDR3 is CASGDTQYF. For the CDR3, the DNA is TGTGCCAGTGGAGATACGCAGTATTTT. Filled out from reference TRBV19 and TRBJ2-3, the complete variable domain reads DGGITQSPKYLFRKEGQNVTLSCEQNLNHDAMYWYRQDPGQGLRLIYYSQIVNDFQKGDIAEGYSVSREKKESFPLTVTSAQKNPTAFYLCASGDTQYFGPGTRLTVL.

A single count supports this clone. The V and J genes are TRBV28 and TRBJ1-1; no definite D call. CDR1 and CDR2 from the germline V gene are MDHEN and SYDVKM. CDR3 length: 11 amino acids. The V end was cut by 3 bases, the J end by 10 bases, with 9 bases between. The CDR3 is CASSFGSAAFF. DNA for the CDR3: TGTGCCAGCAGTTTTGGGTCGGCAGCTTTCTTT. Together with reference TRBV28 and TRBJ1-1, the CDR3 gives the full variable domain: DVKVTQSSRYLVKRTGEKVFLECVQDMDHENMFWYRQDPGLGLRLIYFSYDVKMKEKGDIPEGYSVSREKKERFSLILESASTNQTSMYLCASSFGSAAFFGQGTRLTVV.